A selection of T cell receptor beta chains follows, all from one sample in a study of glioma-infiltrating T cells after dendritic cell vaccination. The method was immunoSEQ multiplex PCR; TCRdb's version includes in-frame clones alone and lacks a portion of them. The table has around 3,600 clones, over 85% seen once. The sample consisted of blood, taken before dendritic cell vaccination. Receptor source: a human donor with glioblastoma. CDR3s include the opening cysteine and the closing phenylalanine or tryptophan. The order of the fields is J gene, V gene, D gene, clone size, CDR3 protein, CDR3 DNA. The D gene is left open where the match is weak. Size is stated for part of the rows, as once, few or many counts, or as a class when the clone is expanded.

J gene: TRBJ2-7; V gene: TRBV6-5; D gene: TRBD1; clone size: few; CDR3 protein: CASSLEDRAYEQYF; CDR3 DNA: TGTGCCAGCAGCCTAGAGGACAGGGCCTACGAGCAGTACTTC
J gene: TRBJ2-7; V gene: TRBV25-1; D gene: TRBD1; clone size: -; CDR3 protein: CASKGQSYEQYF; CDR3 DNA: TGTGCCAGTAAGGGACAGTCCTACGAGCAGTACTTC
J gene: TRBJ1-2; V gene: TRBV6-1; D gene: TRBD1; clone size: -; CDR3 protein: CASSGWDSYGYTF; CDR3 DNA: TGTGCCAGCAGTGGGTGGGACAGCTATGGCTACACCTTC
J gene: TRBJ1-1; V gene: TRBV15; D gene: -; clone size: -; CDR3 protein: CATSTRQASGTEAFF; CDR3 DNA: TGTGCCACCAGCACGAGACAGGCATCGGGCACTGAAGCTTTCTTT
J gene: TRBJ2-7; V gene: TRBV7-9; D gene: TRBD2; clone size: -; CDR3 protein: CASSPAGVWEQYF; CDR3 DNA: TGTGCCAGCAGCCCCGCGGGAGTGTGGGAGCAGTACTTC
J gene: TRBJ2-7; V gene: TRBV18; D gene: TRBD1; clone size: -; CDR3 protein: CASSLTGDSYEQYF; CDR3 DNA: TGTGCCAGCTCACTAACAGGGGACTCCTACGAGCAGTACTTC
J gene: TRBJ2-7; V gene: TRBV11-3; D gene: -; clone size: -; CDR3 protein: CASSLAFSYSASSYEQYF; CDR3 DNA: TGTGCCAGCAGCTTAGCCTTTAGTTATAGTGCTAGCTCCTACGAGCAGTACTTC
J gene: TRBJ2-7; V gene: TRBV5-4; D gene: TRBD2; clone size: -; CDR3 protein: CASSPGTSVSNEQYF; CDR3 DNA: TGTGCCAGCAGCCCCGGGACTAGCGTAAGCAACGAGCAGTACTTC
J gene: TRBJ2-1; V gene: TRBV4-1; D gene: TRBD1; clone size: -; CDR3 protein: CASSQVTGGFYNEQFF; CDR3 DNA: TGCGCCAGCAGCCAAGTAACAGGGGGCTTTTACAATGAGCAGTTCTTC
J gene: TRBJ2-1; V gene: TRBV9; D gene: TRBD2; clone size: -; CDR3 protein: CASSVGGGLAGNEQFF; CDR3 DNA: TGTGCCAGCAGCGTAGGTGGGGGACTAGCGGGCAATGAGCAGTTCTTC
J gene: TRBJ2-5; V gene: TRBV6-6; D gene: -; clone size: -; CDR3 protein: CASTRGLKETQYF; CDR3 DNA: TGTGCCAGCACGCGGGGACTTAAAGAGACCCAGTACTTC
J gene: TRBJ2-7; V gene: TRBV7-9; D gene: TRBD1; clone size: -; CDR3 protein: CASSLTGPEQYF; CDR3 DNA: TGTGCCAGCAGCTTGACAGGGCCCGAGCAGTACTTC
J gene: TRBJ2-1; V gene: TRBV7-9; D gene: TRBD2; clone size: -; CDR3 protein: CASSLYRTSGFDEQFF; CDR3 DNA: TGTGCCAGCAGCTTATATAGGACTAGCGGGTTCGATGAGCAGTTCTTC
J gene: TRBJ2-1; V gene: TRBV5-4; D gene: TRBD2; clone size: -; CDR3 protein: CASSQLSGSRNEQFF; CDR3 DNA: TGTGCCAGCAGCCAGTTGAGCGGGAGCCGGAATGAGCAGTTCTTC
J gene: TRBJ2-1; V gene: TRBV11-3; D gene: -; clone size: -; CDR3 protein: CASSSSSSVGEQFF; CDR3 DNA: TGTGCCAGCAGCTCCTCCTCTAGCGTCGGTGAGCAGTTCTTC
J gene: TRBJ2-3; V gene: TRBV5-1; D gene: TRBD2; clone size: once; CDR3 protein: CASSLDASGSRGTDTQYF; CDR3 DNA: TGCGCCAGCAGCTTGGATGCTAGCGGGAGTAGAGGCACAGATACGCAGTATTTT
J gene: TRBJ2-7; V gene: TRBV9; D gene: TRBD1; clone size: -; CDR3 protein: CASSPGQGGSYEQYF; CDR3 DNA: TGTGCCAGCAGCCCCGGACAGGGGGGCTCCTACGAGCAGTACTTC
J gene: TRBJ1-3; V gene: TRBV25-1; D gene: TRBD1; clone size: -; CDR3 protein: CASSSFPGQGNGNTIYF; CDR3 DNA: TGTGCCAGCAGTTCTTTTCCGGGACAGGGTAATGGAAACACCATATATTTT
J gene: TRBJ1-1; V gene: TRBV10-3; D gene: -; clone size: few; CDR3 protein: CAISTVNTEAFF; CDR3 DNA: TGTGCCATCAGTACAGTGAACACTGAAGCTTTCTTT
J gene: TRBJ1-1; V gene: TRBV30; D gene: -; clone size: -; CDR3 protein: CAWSVSRGTEAFF; CDR3 DNA: TGTGCCTGGAGTGTAAGCAGGGGCACTGAAGCTTTCTTT
J gene: TRBJ2-7; V gene: TRBV5-1; D gene: -; clone size: -; CDR3 protein: CASSLEVSGEQYF; CDR3 DNA: TGCGCCAGCAGCTTGGAGGTGTCCGGGGAGCAGTACTTC
J gene: TRBJ1-1; V gene: TRBV4-1; D gene: -; clone size: -; CDR3 protein: CASSQAWGSRYVQAFF; CDR3 DNA: TGCGCCAGCAGCCAAGCCTGGGGCAGCAGGTATGTTCAAGCTTTCTTT
J gene: TRBJ2-1; V gene: TRBV5-1; D gene: -; clone size: -; CDR3 protein: CASSFATPNEQFF; CDR3 DNA: TGCGCCAGCAGCTTCGCTACTCCAAATGAGCAGTTCTTC
J gene: TRBJ1-1; V gene: TRBV27; D gene: -; clone size: -; CDR3 protein: CASSFYDSNTEAFF; CDR3 DNA: TGTGCCAGCAGTTTCTACGACAGTAACACTGAAGCTTTCTTT
J gene: TRBJ1-5; V gene: TRBV5-8; D gene: TRBD1; clone size: -; CDR3 protein: CASRRLGQPNQPQHF; CDR3 DNA: TGTGCCAGCAGACGGCTGGGACAGCCCAATCAGCCCCAGCATTTT
J gene: TRBJ2-3; V gene: TRBV5-1; D gene: TRBD2; clone size: -; CDR3 protein: CASSLLQVRLAGLGDTQYF; CDR3 DNA: TGCGCCAGCAGCTTGTTGCAAGTTCGACTAGCGGGACTGGGGGATACGCAGTATTTT
J gene: TRBJ2-7; V gene: TRBV11-2; D gene: TRBD2; clone size: -; CDR3 protein: CASSPMSSGKSYEQYF; CDR3 DNA: TGTGCCAGCAGCCCTATGTCGAGCGGGAAATCCTACGAGCAGTACTTC
J gene: TRBJ2-7; V gene: TRBV7-2; D gene: -; clone size: -; CDR3 protein: CASSFREGALYEQYF; CDR3 DNA: TGTGCCAGCAGCTTCAGGGAAGGCGCCCTCTACGAGCAGTACTTC
J gene: TRBJ2-4; V gene: TRBV5-4; D gene: TRBD1; clone size: once; CDR3 protein: CASSLLRGQKIPNIQYF; CDR3 DNA: TGTGCCAGCAGCTTACTTAGGGGACAGAAAATTCCAAACATTCAGTACTTC
J gene: TRBJ2-3; V gene: TRBV5-1; D gene: -; clone size: -; CDR3 protein: CASSLTGSLRDTQYF; CDR3 DNA: TGCGCCAGCAGTCTAACGGGGAGTCTTCGGGATACGCAGTATTTT
J gene: TRBJ1-1; V gene: TRBV30; D gene: TRBD1; clone size: once; CDR3 protein: CAWSEDRATEAFF; CDR3 DNA: TGTGCCTGGAGTGAGGACAGGGCTACTGAAGCTTTCTTT
J gene: TRBJ1-5; V gene: TRBV5-1; D gene: -; clone size: -; CDR3 protein: CASSLQGNSNQPQHF; CDR3 DNA: TGCGCCAGCAGCTTACAGGGAAATAGCAATCAGCCCCAGCATTTT
J gene: TRBJ2-1; V gene: TRBV29-1; D gene: -; clone size: -; CDR3 protein: CSVEGGLRDPYNEQFF; CDR3 DNA: TGCAGCGTTGAAGGGGGCTTGCGGGATCCCTACAATGAGCAGTTCTTC
J gene: TRBJ1-1; V gene: TRBV15; D gene: TRBD1; clone size: -; CDR3 protein: CATTGQGPEAFF; CDR3 DNA: TGTGCCACTACCGGACAGGGGCCTGAAGCTTTCTTT
J gene: TRBJ2-6; V gene: TRBV7-3; D gene: TRBD1; clone size: -; CDR3 protein: CASSLTPRIRQGSGVTGANVLTF; CDR3 DNA: TGTGCCAGCAGCTTAACGCCCCGAATCCGACAGGGCTCAGGGGTGACTGGGGCCAACGTCCTGACTTTC
J gene: TRBJ2-7; V gene: TRBV5-8; D gene: -; clone size: -; CDR3 protein: CASSFRSGSPRVEQYF; CDR3 DNA: TGTGCCAGCAGCTTTCGTTCAGGGTCCCCCCGTGTCGAGCAGTACTTC
J gene: TRBJ2-2; V gene: TRBV5-5; D gene: TRBD2; clone size: once; CDR3 protein: CASERERNTGELFF; CDR3 DNA: TGTGCCAGTGAGCGGGAGAGGAACACCGGGGAGCTGTTTTTT
J gene: TRBJ2-2; V gene: TRBV11-3; D gene: TRBD1; clone size: -; CDR3 protein: CASSSTGGATGELFF; CDR3 DNA: TGTGCCAGCAGCTCGACAGGGGGCGCGACCGGGGAGCTGTTTTTT
J gene: TRBJ2-7; V gene: TRBV2; D gene: TRBD1; clone size: -; CDR3 protein: CASSGGQGAREQYF; CDR3 DNA: TGTGCCAGCAGTGGGGGACAGGGGGCGCGGGAGCAGTACTTC
J gene: TRBJ2-1; V gene: TRBV9; D gene: -; clone size: -; CDR3 protein: CASSPTRTHNEQFF; CDR3 DNA: TGTGCCAGCAGCCCCACTCGTACCCACAATGAGCAGTTCTTC
J gene: TRBJ2-7; V gene: TRBV10-3; D gene: TRBD1; clone size: once; CDR3 protein: CAISGTGTYEQYF; CDR3 DNA: TGTGCCATCAGCGGGACAGGAACCTACGAGCAGTACTTC
J gene: TRBJ1-3; V gene: TRBV10-3; D gene: -; clone size: -; CDR3 protein: CAITSQSTRNSAGNTIYF; CDR3 DNA: TGTGCCATCACATCCCAATCGACGCGGAACTCTGCGGGAAACACCATATATTTT
J gene: TRBJ2-5; V gene: TRBV18; D gene: -; clone size: -; CDR3 protein: CASSPRQAQETQYF; CDR3 DNA: TGTGCCAGCTCACCCCGACAGGCCCAAGAGACCCAGTACTTC